This is a list of T cell receptor beta chains from one sample in a study of shared clonotypes between healthy human individuals. TCRdb keeps only in-frame clones here, not all; method: immunoSEQ multiplex PCR. The repertoire consists of some 700,000 clones, with less than 95% occurring once and the leading ten covering about 34%. The source material was memory CD8+ T cells from PBMCs. These receptors were obtained from a man between 18 and 29 years old in good health. Some clones in this sample may be carry-over from other donors' samples. The conserved cysteine and the conserved F or W are not part of the CDR3 here. Fields, in order: V gene, J gene, CDR3 protein.

TRBV10-2,TRBJ2-7,ASRPGLGEQY
TRBV7-8,TRBJ2-2,ASSLTRNRFTGELF
TRBV27,TRBJ1-3,ASSLSVSSGNTIY
TRBV15,TRBJ2-6,ATGGTGANVLT
TRBV19,TRBJ2-1,ASSMFESSYNEQF
TRBV7-6,TRBJ2-7,ASSLGGVRYEQY
TRBV7-9,TRBJ2-7,ASSLEGTHEQY
TRBV7-8,TRBJ1-3,ASSPWSGTTLNTIY
TRBV4-3,TRBJ2-1,ASSQDLLAGIYNEQF
TRBV28,TRBJ2-3,ASSLHRGGRADTQY
TRBV27,TRBJ2-7,ASSLAGQGSYEQY
TRBV7-9,TRBJ2-5,ASSHKTPPKETQY
TRBV27,TRBJ2-7,ASGGRSGAEQY
TRBV7-9,TRBJ2-7,ASSSGQYEQY
TRBV4-1,TRBJ2-1,ASSQYVRDSSYNEQF
TRBV18,TRBJ2-7,ASSQDRGFSYEQY
TRBV7-2,TRBJ2-1,ASSLGAGTTREQF
TRBV5-1,TRBJ2-7,ASSTRDTRYYEQY
TRBV11-2,TRBJ2-2,ASSYTSGRISAGELF
TRBV27,TRBJ1-2,ASRIGRDSYGYT
TRBV19,TRBJ1-4,ASSTDRPSRRNEKLF
TRBV19,TRBJ2-7,ASRTSGDYEQY
TRBV9,TRBJ2-3,ASSASVSILTDTQY
TRBV11-2,TRBJ2-7,ASRQGAREQY
TRBV7-9,TRBJ2-1,ASRTGGLPEQF
TRBV9,TRBJ1-2,ASSVGVGPAGGYT
TRBV4-1,TRBJ2-3,ASSESGRADTQY
TRBV7-8,TRBJ1-3,ASSSQGSGNTIY
TRBV15,TRBJ2-5,ATSRGAKETQY
TRBV4-1,TRBJ2-7,ASAPRAGNTYEQY
TRBV19,TRBJ1-1,ASSLDREYTEAF
TRBV7-2,TRBJ1-2,ATPRDGYT
TRBV11-2,TRBJ2-7,ASSYHLTDSYEQY
TRBV5-5,TRBJ2-3,ASSLYGRASITSTDTQY
TRBV6-1,TRBJ2-7,ASQITGVPEQY
TRBV4-3,TRBJ1-1,ASSQDGVAGLNTEAF
TRBV27,TRBJ2-7,ASSLGQNRHEQY
TRBV9,TRBJ2-3,ASSALGSTDTQY
TRBV7-8,TRBJ1-3,ASSLGSRLSGNTIY
TRBV11-2,TRBJ1-4,ASSLVRGQGHDEKLF
TRBV27,TRBJ2-7,ASASRAYEQY